Presented here are 25 T cell receptor beta chains from one specimen sequenced in a study of T cells after yellow fever vaccination. TCRdb ran MiXCR on the 5' RACE reads and lists one entry per CDR3 protein. Here the sample spans some 160,000 distinct CDR3 sequences, 6.5% to 8.5% being singletons. Material: CD4+ T cells sorted from PBMCs, obtained more than 4 days after the first yellow fever vaccination. The receptors were sampled from a man aged 18 to 35 who received the YFV17D yellow fever vaccine.

This clonotype was picked up a small number of times. The chain uses TRBV6-2 or TRBV6-3 and TRBJ1-2, with TRBD1 identical over 7 bases. The CDR3 runs 16 residues. J gave up 2 bases and V 6 bases, and 12 bases lay outside the gene matches. CDR1 is MNHEY, CDR2 SVGEGT, per germline. The CDR3 spells CASRYAGQAENYGYTF. The DNA for the CDR3 is TGTGCCAGCAGATACGCTGGACAGGCGGAAAACTATGGCTACACCTTC.

For this clonotype: With a much larger clone just one base away, this may be a read error. The V call is TRBV20-1, the J call TRBJ1-2, with D possibly matching TRBD1 (5 bases). Germline V gene sequence: CDR1 DFQATT, CDR2 SNEGSKA (reference sequence). The CDR3 has 15 residues. Trimming stripped 2 bases from V and 6 bases from J, with 19 bases between. CDR3 DNA sequence: TGCAGTGCTAGATCCCACCTCTGGGGGAGGGATGGCTACACCTTC. It yields the protein CSARSHLWGRDGYTF.

This clonotype turned up a few times. This chain connects TRBV4-1 to TRBJ1-2, with D unresolved. V dropped 0 bases and J dropped 4 bases, with 6 bases sitting between them. The CDR3 length is 13 residues. Per the germline V gene, CDR1 is MGHRA and CDR2 is YSYEKL. The CDR3 is CASSQEGTYGYTF. CDR3 coding DNA: TGCGCCAGCAGCCAAGAGGGCACCTATGGCTACACCTTC.

This clonotype was counted many times. The chain couples TRBV4-1 to TRBJ2-1; 15 positions match TRBD2. The CDR3 is made up of 14 amino acids. CDR1 is MGHRA, CDR2 YSYEKL, per germline. Germline trimming cut 1 base from V and 15 bases from J; bases unmatched to any gene: 4. CDR3 nucleotides: TGCGCCAGCAGCCAAGTGGGACTAGCGGGGGGTCTGTTCTTC. It encodes CASSQVGLAGGLFF.

This clonotype was observed many times. The chain recombines TRBV5-1 with TRBJ2-1; tentatively, D is TRBD2 (5 bases). Germline CDR1 reads SGHRS; CDR2 reads YFSETQ. This CDR3 has 15 residues. With 1 base removed from V and 4 bases from J, the gap between germline ends came to 12 bases. Here the CDR3 DNA reads TGCGCCAGCAGCTTGAGCGGCAGACTTTACAATGAGCAGTTCTTC. Translating gives CASSLSGRLYNEQFF.

Many counts were recorded for this clonotype. The chain joins TRBV5-1 to TRBJ2-7, with 8 positions matching TRBD2. The trim removed 4 bases at V and 2 bases at J, leaving 8 bases unmatched. The CDR3 sequence is 15 residues long. Germline assignment: CDR1 SGHRS and CDR2 YFSETQ. CDR3 sequence: CASSGTFGGAYEQYF. The CDR3 nucleotides are TGCGCCAGCAGCGGAACCTTCGGGGGGGCCTACGAGCAGTACTTC.

There are many counts of this clonotype. The chain couples TRBV6-5 to TRBJ2-5; no reliable D call. CDR1 and CDR2 from the germline V gene are MNHEY and SVGAGI. There are 12 residues in the CDR3. Trimming left V 0 bases short and J 5 bases short, with 4 bases between. DNA for the CDR3: TGTGCCAGCAGTTACTCGGGCGAGACCCAGTACTTC. It is translated as CASSYSGETQYF.

This clonotype was picked up many times. The V call is TRBV6-5, the J call TRBJ2-7, with 11 bases aligning to TRBD1. Looked up from germline, CDR1 is MNHEY and CDR2 is SVGAGI. The V segment lost 5 bases and the J segment 0 bases; nucleotides outside the gene matches: 3. CDR3 length equals 15 residues. CDR3 protein: CASSHGTGGSYEQYF. In DNA form, the CDR3 reads TGTGCCAGCAGTCACGGGACAGGGGGCTCCTACGAGCAGTACTTC.

This chain uses TRBV19 with TRBJ1-1; D might be TRBD1 (6 bases). Germline V lookup: CDR1 LNHDA, CDR2 SQIVND (reference sequence). Trimming cost V 3 bases and J 3 bases, with 11 bases left between them. This CDR3 region has 14 residues. The CDR3 coding sequence is TGTGCCAGTAGTATGGTGGGGGGCTACACTGAAGCTTTCTTT. Its translation: CASSMVGGYTEAFF.

V gene TRBV7-2 combines with J gene TRBJ1-2; D ambiguous. Germline CDR1 reads SGHTA; CDR2 reads FQGNSA. Trimming shortened V by 3 bases and J by 4 bases, and 6 bases separated the two germline ends. The CDR3 runs 12 residues. The CDR3 region is CASSFLGYGYTF. The CDR3, as DNA: TGTGCCAGCAGCTTTCTCGGCTATGGCTACACCTTC.

This clonotype has more than one count but fewer than ten. V gene TRBV6-5 combines with J gene TRBJ2-7, with 10 bases fitting TRBD2. The CDR3 covers 15 residues. Germline CDR1 MNHEY, CDR2 SVGAGI. Losses at the gene ends were 2 bases for V and 2 bases for J; bases not matched to a gene: 3. The chain's CDR3 is CASSYHSGGTYEQYF. CDR3 nucleotides: TGTGCCAGCAGTTACCATAGCGGGGGGACCTACGAGCAGTACTTC.

This clonotype was picked up many times. V usage is TRBV7-2 and J usage is TRBJ2-4; possibly TRBD1 for D (8 bases). The germline gives CDR1 SGHTA, CDR2 FQGNSA. V shed 3 bases and J shed 7 bases, with 19 bases lying between them. This CDR3 region has 16 residues. The CDR3 DNA is TGTGCCAGCAGCTTGGGACCCGGACAGGGAGGGAACATTCAGTACTTC. Its translation: CASSLGPGQGGNIQYF.

This clonotype was picked up many times. The genes are TRBV7-2 and TRBJ2-7; TRBD2 aligns across 8 bases. Germline lookup yields CDR1 SGHTA and CDR2 FQGNSA. The CDR3 runs 15 residues. Unmatched junction bases numbered 6, after V lost 1 base and J lost 4 bases. CDR3 in amino acids: CASSLDAGGAYEQYV. The DNA for the CDR3 is TGTGCCAGCAGCTTAGATGCCGGGGGGGCTTACGAGCAGTACGTC.

There are a few counts of this clonotype. The chain couples TRBV4-2 to TRBJ1-1; D is perhaps TRBD1 (5 bases). CDR1 is LGHNA, CDR2 YNFKEQ, per germline. The ends were cut back, 4 bases at V and 5 bases at J, with 23 bases in the middle. The CDR3 runs to 17 residues. Written as DNA, the CDR3 is TGTGCCAGCAGCCTAGCCTCAGGGAGAATGGGGAGGACTGAAGCTTTCTTT. Translation gives CASSLASGRMGRTEAFF.

This clonotype was counted between two and nine times. This chain connects TRBV4-3 to TRBJ2-5; D gene unclear. Germline V CDR1 and CDR2: LGHNA, YSLEER. The CDR3 is 15 amino acids. Trimming left V 0 bases short and J 7 bases short, with 15 bases between. The CDR3 DNA is TGCGCCAGCAGCCAAGATCCCCGCCAGGTTGGGACCCAGTACTTC. Amino acids: CASSQDPRQVGTQYF.

In this sample, this clonotype turned up a few times. The J gene is TRBJ2-5, the V gene TRBV12-3 or TRBV12-4; D is perhaps TRBD1 (6 bases). The CDR3 is 15 residues long. V was shortened by 4 bases and J by 0 bases, with 12 bases between the two germline ends. This chain's CDR3 is CASSWRWTDQETQYF. Here the CDR3 DNA reads TGTGCCAGCAGTTGGAGGTGGACAGACCAAGAGACCCAGTACTTC.

At least ten counts were recorded for this clonotype. This chain links TRBV6-2 or TRBV6-3 with TRBJ1-5; D gene unclear. CDR1 is MNHEY, CDR2 SVGEGT, per germline. Trimming pared 3 bases from V and 5 bases from J, leaving 11 bases between. The CDR3 has 14 amino acids. This CDR3 is CASSYTSTHQPQHF. The CDR3 DNA follows: TGTGCCAGCAGTTATACAAGCACCCATCAGCCCCAGCATTTT.

The rearrangement joins TRBV5-6 to TRBJ1-1; D remains ambiguous. CDR1 SGHDT and CDR2 YYEEEE come from the germline V gene. This CDR3 contains 13 residues. V lost 0 bases and J lost 1, with 4 bases in between. CDR3 protein: CASSLVRNTEAFF. The CDR3 region has the DNA TGTGCCAGCAGCTTGGTAAGGAACACTGAAGCTTTCTTT.

This clonotype occurred many times. This chain joins TRBV12-3 or TRBV12-4 and TRBJ2-5; 7 nucleotides align to TRBD1. The J segment lost 4 bases and the V segment lost 6 bases, leaving 8 bases of the junction unmatched. The CDR3 runs 14 residues. The CDR3 loop reads CASRKLTGSETQYF. The CDR3 nucleotides read TGTGCCAGCAGGAAACTGACAGGGTCAGAGACCCAGTACTTC.

This clonotype has a count of ten or more. This chain links TRBV9 with TRBJ2-3, with D perhaps TRBD2 (6 bases). Trimming removed 2 bases at V and 4 bases at J, with 17 bases between. CDR1 and CDR2 (germline): SGDLS, YYNGEE. The CDR3 totals 16 residues. CDR3 sequence reads: CASSVGAGPRADTQYF. CDR3 sequence (DNA): TGTGCCAGCAGCGTGGGCGCGGGGCCTCGGGCAGATACGCAGTATTTT.

Only a few counts were recorded for this clonotype. The chain joins TRBV5-1 to TRBJ2-1, with 8 positions matching TRBD2. Trimming took 2 bases from V and 8 from J; bases not matched to a gene: 6. This CDR3 has 14 residues. The germline CDR1 and CDR2 sequences are SGHRS and YFSETQ. CDR3 sequence (DNA): TGCGCCAGCAGCTTCGGGACTAGTATGGATGAGCAGTTCTTC. Translation: CASSFGTSMDEQFF.

The chain recombines TRBV20-1 with TRBJ1-2; a possible D gene is TRBD1 (5 bases). Trimming took off 3 bases at V and 8 bases at J, with 22 bases between the two ends. CDR3 length: 15 residues. The V gene's germline CDR1 is DFQATT and CDR2 SNEGSKA (reference sequence). CDR3 amino acids: CSASLPGTEKIGYTF. Written as DNA, the CDR3 is TGCAGTGCTAGCCTACCAGGGACGGAAAAAATCGGCTACACCTTC.

This clonotype appeared many times. The V gene is TRBV7-8, the J gene TRBJ1-4; D is unresolved. The CDR3 totals 16 residues. Germline lookup yields CDR1 SGHVS and CDR2 FQNEAQ. V dropped 3 bases and J dropped 0 bases, with 11 bases sitting between them. CDR3 amino acids: CASSLQNPATNEKLFF. CDR3 nucleotides: TGTGCCAGCAGCTTGCAGAACCCTGCAACTAATGAAAAACTGTTTTTT.

The table lists this clonotype with a few counts. V gene TRBV4-3 combines with J gene TRBJ2-6; 11 positions match TRBD1. The CDR3 loop spans 18 amino acids. CDR1 is LGHNA, CDR2 YSLEER, per germline. J was trimmed by 4 bases and V by 0 bases; bases with no gene match: 5. Here the CDR3 DNA reads TGCGCCAGCAGCCAAGATGGACAGGGGGCAAGGGGGGCCAACGTCCTGACTTTC. Protein sequence: CASSQDGQGARGANVLTF.

The CDR3: CASSQDVGTGQYYGYTF. In nucleotides, the CDR3 is TGCGCCAGCAGCCAAGATGTGGGGACAGGGCAATACTATGGCTACACCTTC. V is TRBV4-1 and J is TRBJ1-2, with 9 bases aligning to TRBD1. The germline CDR1 and CDR2 sequences are MGHRA and YSYEKL. Germline trimming cut 0 bases from V and 3 bases from J; bases unmatched to any gene: 8. The CDR3 has 17 residues.